This record concerns one T cell receptor beta chain sequence. Its antigen is still unknown. Assay execution took place at the deep level. Sequenced by immunoSEQ multiplex PCR; TCRdb stores in-frame clones only, minus some. The sample includes about 1.5 million clones, roughly 96% seen only once; the top ten take approximately 1.1%. The data belong to a study of shared clonotypes between healthy human individuals. Overall study results and limits: It was the non-shared clonotypes that had lower generation probabilities than clonotypes shared by all four donors.

J lost 8 bases, V lost 5 bases, and 9 bases had no gene match. In germline, CDR1 is SGHTA, CDR2 FQGNSA. The CDR3 spans 15 residues. Sequenced: naive CD4+ T cells sorted from blood. Subset specified: CD45RA+ positively selected. The sequence derives from a man under 40 in good health. This chain connects TRBV7-2 to TRBJ2-1; 10 nucleotides agree with TRBD2. DNA of the CDR3: TGTGCCAGCAGCGCGCCTAGCGGGAGAGGTCATGAGCAGTTCTTC. Translation gives CASSAPSGRGHEQFF.